This T cell receptor (beta chain) was documented in a study of neurological immune-mediated disorders (dated by TCRdb to about 2019). A note on the overall study: Peripheral blood TCR-beta repertoires from patients with HTLV-I-associated myelopathy (HAM/TSP), patients with multiple sclerosis, and healthy controls were compared in the study using UMI-based sequencing. Of the 70 or so subjects in the cohort, some 15 were HAM/TSP patients, about 34 were multiple sclerosis patients, and around 20 were healthy controls. The 90 to 110 TCR-beta libraries included longitudinal samples, technical triplicates and paired sorted CD4+ and CD8+ T-cell subsets alongside PBMC samples.

The healthy controls were volunteers from blood banks in Maryland, USA. Libraries from unsorted PBMCs were made from 2 million PBMCs kept in RNAlater at -80 degrees C until RNA extraction. Peripheral blood underwent Ficoll-Hypaque density gradient centrifugation to isolate PBMCs, which were then cryopreserved in liquid nitrogen. The CDR3 holds 12 amino acids from the cysteine to the phenylalanine. The sequence is cut down to CDR3 DNA, 36 bases in frame from base 1. The CDR1 and CDR2 encoded by the germline V gene (reference sequence) are DFQATT and SNEGSKA. At the junction V is shortened by 4 bases and J by 5 bases; bases outside the gene matches: 3. This clonotype has a count of ten or more. Its antigen is currently not known. Per-base quality was not reported, and no clone a single base away is much larger than it. Study-level results and caveats: The highest TCR clonal expansion was observed in HAM/TSP patients, whereas the lowest was observed in MS patients, even when compared with healthy controls. No identical CDR3 amino acid sequences were found to be shared among expanded clones across subjects, suggesting that TCR-beta repertoires were private in all groups.

cDNA was synthesized by template-switch 5'RACE using a primer carrying a 10-nucleotide random unique molecular identifier by which each TCR transcript was tagged. Every sequencing run yielded over 200 million TCR-beta sequences covering 15-18 subjects. The RNeasy kit was used for extraction of total RNA. The KAPA Real-time Library Amplification kit was used to amplify TCR-beta VDJ regions with primers for the TCR constant region and the 5'RACE anchor. A first PCR added sample indexes and Illumina adaptors, after which a second PCR increased the library yield. After purification with Ampure beads, the TCR product of roughly 650 bp was size-selected on a 2% E-gel SizeSelection system. Before pooling, libraries had their quality checked on a Bioanalyzer, their concentration measured with Qubit, and their quantity determined with the Kapa Library Quantification kit. An Illumina HiSeq 2500 sequenced the libraries paired-end 2 x 150 bp. To increase sequence diversity, roughly 24-32% phiX was spiked into each library pool. The study's processing was this. The UMI-based MiGEC pipeline processed quality-filtered reads and removed over 75% of raw TCR sequences during error correction. VDJ genes were aligned to IMGT germline references, and clonotypes were defined by unique CDR3 amino acid sequence plus V-J genes. VDJtools evaluated clonal expansion, Shannon diversity and CDR3 relatedness (CalcPairwiseDistances, ClusterSamples); CLCbio workbench built phylogenetic trees. Expanded clones were defined as having at least 8 unique UMIs, based on coefficient-of-variation modelling across technical triplicates. TCRdb reprocessed the public reads (quality trimming at Q25 with fastp, clone calling with MiXCR) and kept in-frame beta chains. Rows are unified per CDR3 protein, each entry keeping the most common DNA and genes. The V and J calls follow TCRdb's processing rather than the paper's. For this sample there are 30,000 or so distinct CDR3 sequences; 4.6% appear just once. The biggest ten clones account for about 21% of the sample.

This TCR was sampled from a man younger than 35 in good health. The sample comprised PBMCs. The receptor chain draws on TRBV20-1 and TRBJ1-1, with 8 junctional bases fitting TRBD1. This receptor carries the CDR3 CSATTGGTEAFF. The nucleotide sequence reads TGCAGTGCTACAACAGGGGGAACTGAAGCTTTCTTT.